This T cell receptor beta chain is from a study of a mutant IDH1 vaccine in newly diagnosed glioma. V gave up 3 bases and J gave up 3 bases, with 14 bases separating them. The CDR3 covers 15 residues. In germline, CDR1 is MNHNS, CDR2 SASEGT. This clone was seen a handful of times. TCRdb keeps only in-frame clones here, not all; method: immunoSEQ multiplex PCR. Of about 16,000 clones in the sample, 80% are singletons; the top ten hold over 8%. Time point denoted: baseline, week 1 (first vaccination visit). As to treatment: pre-vaccination baseline after standard-of-care therapy. Newly diagnosed WHO grade 3 or 4 IDH1-mutant, ATRX-lost astrocytomas were identified in the donors.

The chain recombines TRBV6-1 with TRBJ1-2, with D perhaps matching TRBD1 (5 bases). Sequencing was performed on PBMCs, taken from a glioma patient treated with radiotherapy, temozolomide or both. This TCR was recovered from a man aged 35-49 years with glioma. The CDR3 protein is CASSDGRDGDYGYTF. The CDR3 nucleotides are TGTGCCAGCAGTGACGGACGGGACGGAGACTATGGCTACACCTTC.